A selection of T cell receptor beta chains follows, all from one sample in a study of early T cells in non-severe SARS-CoV-2 infection. TCRdb itself ran the 5' RACE reads through MiXCR, one entry per CDR3 protein. The data show 70,000 to 75,000 distinct CDR3 sequences, around 15% seen once. The sequenced sample was whole blood. These receptors were obtained from an adult who was a healthcare worker with PCR-confirmed SARS-CoV-2 infection or an uninfected control (not recorded which). Both conserved end residues are part of each CDR3. D genes are given only for firm matches. Not all rows give a size; the values are once, few, many and, for expanded clones, a class.

V	J	length	D	size	DNA	CDR3
TRBV14	TRBJ1-3	14	.	many	TGTGCCAGCAGCCAAGGCCTCTTAGGAAACACCATATATTTT	CASSQGLLGNTIYF
TRBV29-1	TRBJ1-4	12	.	.	TGCAGCGTTTTACCGGCCCTTGAAAAACTGTTTTTT	CSVLPALEKLFF
TRBV7-9	TRBJ1-2	13	.	many	TGTGCCAGCAGTCCAGGAACTAACTATGGCTACACCTTC	CASSPGTNYGYTF
TRBV20-1	TRBJ1-2	13	TRBD1	.	TGCAGTGCTAACACGGGACAGGCCTATGGCTACACCTTC	CSANTGQAYGYTF
TRBV18	TRBJ2-2	13	.	many	TGTGCCAGCTCACCAACTGAGACCGGGGAGCTGTTTTTT	CASSPTETGELFF
TRBV2	TRBJ2-1	11	.	.	TGTGCCAGCAGTGTGCTCCTTGAGCAGTTCTTC	CASSVLLEQFF
TRBV30	TRBJ1-2	12	.	.	TGTGCCTGGAGTGGACGGAACTATGGCTACACCTTC	CAWSGRNYGYTF
TRBV7-9	TRBJ2-7	13	.	many	TGTGCCAGCAGCTTAGGGCGAGAGTACGAGCAGTACTTC	CASSLGREYEQYF
TRBV2	TRBJ1-2	15	.	.	TGTGCCAGCAGTGAAAACCCGACACCAAACTATGGCTACACCTTC	CASSENPTPNYGYTF
TRBV7-6	TRBJ1-4	13	.	.	TGTGCCAGCAGCTTGACAGCTAATGAAAAACTGTTTTTT	CASSLTANEKLFF
TRBV29-1	TRBJ2-1	14	.	.	TGCAGCGGGGGACTGCCGAGCTCCTACAATGAGCAGTTCTTC	CSGGLPSSYNEQFF
TRBV7-8	TRBJ1-2	15	.	.	TGTGCCAGCAGCTTAACGGGGGGGCAGGTCTATGGCTACACCTTC	CASSLTGGQVYGYTF
TRBV6-5	TRBJ1-2	14	TRBD1	few	TGTGCCAGCAGTGCGACAGGGGGCGGCTATGGCTACACCTTC	CASSATGGGYGYTF
TRBV12-3/TRBV12-4	TRBJ1-2	13	.	.	TGTGCCAGCAGTTTGTCCGGGTTCTATGGCTACACCTTC	CASSLSGFYGYTF
TRBV18	TRBJ2-5	12	.	few	TGTGCCAGCTCGCACTCGGAGGAGACCCAGTACTTC	CASSHSEETQYF
TRBV12-3/TRBV12-4	TRBJ1-2	10	.	.	TGTGCCATCCTTCTGTATGGCTACACCTTC	CAILLYGYTF
TRBV5-1	TRBJ2-3	13	.	.	TGCGCCAGTCGGACCGAGGCGCCAGATACGCAGTATTTT	CASRTEAPDTQYF
TRBV5-1	TRBJ2-5	15	TRBD1	many	TGCGCCAGCAGCGATGGGACAGTCTCGGGAGAGACCCAGTACTTC	CASSDGTVSGETQYF